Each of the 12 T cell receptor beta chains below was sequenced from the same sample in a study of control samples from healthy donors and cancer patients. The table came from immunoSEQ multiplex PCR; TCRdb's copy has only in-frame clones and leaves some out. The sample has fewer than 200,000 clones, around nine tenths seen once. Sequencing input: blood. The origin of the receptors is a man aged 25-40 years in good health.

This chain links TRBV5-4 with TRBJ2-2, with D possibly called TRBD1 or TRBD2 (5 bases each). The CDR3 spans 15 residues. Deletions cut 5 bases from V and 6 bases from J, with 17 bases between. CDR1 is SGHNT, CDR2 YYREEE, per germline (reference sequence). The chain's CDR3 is CASRSGTPDAGELFF. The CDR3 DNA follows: TGTGCCAGCAGGTCCGGGACCCCTGACGCCGGGGAGCTGTTTTTT.

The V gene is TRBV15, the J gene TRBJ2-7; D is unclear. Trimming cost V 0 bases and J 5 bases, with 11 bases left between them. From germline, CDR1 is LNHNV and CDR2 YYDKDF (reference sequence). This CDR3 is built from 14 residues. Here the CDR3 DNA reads TGTGCCACCAGCAGAGATGGCTTAGCTGACGAGCAGTACTTC. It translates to CATSRDGLADEQYF.

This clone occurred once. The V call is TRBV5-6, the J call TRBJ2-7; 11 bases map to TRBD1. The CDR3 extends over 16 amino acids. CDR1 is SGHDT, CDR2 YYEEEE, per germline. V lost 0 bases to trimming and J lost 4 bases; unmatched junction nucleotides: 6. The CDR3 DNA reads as TGTGCCAGCAGCTTGGGGGGGGACAGGGGGATTTACGAGCAGTACTTC. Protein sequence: CASSLGGDRGIYEQYF.

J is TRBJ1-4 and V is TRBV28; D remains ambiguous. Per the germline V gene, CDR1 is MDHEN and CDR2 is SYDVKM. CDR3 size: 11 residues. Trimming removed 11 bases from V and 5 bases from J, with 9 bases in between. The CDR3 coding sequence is TGTGCCTTAAGATCGAATGAAAAACTGTTTTTT. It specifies CALRSNEKLFF. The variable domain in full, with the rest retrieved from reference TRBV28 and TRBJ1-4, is DVKVTQSSRYLVKRTGEKVFLECVQDMDHENMFWYRQDPGLGLRLIYFSYDVKMKEKGDIPEGYSVSREKKERFSLILESASTNQTSMYLCALRSNEKLFFGSGTQLSVL.

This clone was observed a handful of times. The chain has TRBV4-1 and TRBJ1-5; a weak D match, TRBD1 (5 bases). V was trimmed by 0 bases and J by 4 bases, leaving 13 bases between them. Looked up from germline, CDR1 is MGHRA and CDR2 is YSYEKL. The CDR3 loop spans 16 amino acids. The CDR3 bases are TGCGCCAGCAGCCAAGATAACACGGGGGGGAATCAGCCCCAGCATTTT. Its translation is CASSQDNTGGNQPQHF.

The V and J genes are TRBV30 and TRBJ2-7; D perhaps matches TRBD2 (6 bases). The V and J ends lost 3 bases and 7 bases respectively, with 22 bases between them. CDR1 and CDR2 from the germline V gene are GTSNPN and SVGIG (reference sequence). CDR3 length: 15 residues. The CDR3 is CAWRSRGGILREQYF. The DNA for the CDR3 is TGTGCCTGGAGGTCGCGGGGAGGAATTCTTCGGGAGCAGTACTTC.

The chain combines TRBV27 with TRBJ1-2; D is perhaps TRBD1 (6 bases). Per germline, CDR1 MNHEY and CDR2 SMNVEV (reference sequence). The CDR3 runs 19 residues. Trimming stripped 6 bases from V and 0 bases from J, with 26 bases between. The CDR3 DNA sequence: TGTGCCAGCAGGCAGGCCACAGGGCCGGGAGGCCCATCTAACTATGGCTACACCTTC. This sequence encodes CASRQATGPGGPSNYGYTF.

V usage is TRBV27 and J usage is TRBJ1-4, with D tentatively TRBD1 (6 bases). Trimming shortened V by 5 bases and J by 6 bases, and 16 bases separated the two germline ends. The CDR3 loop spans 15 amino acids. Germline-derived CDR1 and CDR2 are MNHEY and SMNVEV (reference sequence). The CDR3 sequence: CASSRQQGSHEKLFF. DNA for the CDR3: TGTGCCAGCAGTAGACAGCAGGGGTCCCATGAAAAACTGTTTTTT.

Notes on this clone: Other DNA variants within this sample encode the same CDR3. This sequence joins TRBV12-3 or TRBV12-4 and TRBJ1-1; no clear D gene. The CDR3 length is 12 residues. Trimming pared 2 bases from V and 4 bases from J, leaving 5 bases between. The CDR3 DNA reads TGTGCCAGCAGTTTACGGGGCACTGAAGCTTTCTTT. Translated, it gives CASSLRGTEAFF.

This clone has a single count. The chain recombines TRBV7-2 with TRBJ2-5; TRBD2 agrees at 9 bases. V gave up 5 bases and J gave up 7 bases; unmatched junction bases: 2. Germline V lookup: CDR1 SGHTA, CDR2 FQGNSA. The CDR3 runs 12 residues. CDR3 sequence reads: CASSPAGGTQYF. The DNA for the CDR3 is TGTGCCAGCAGCCCAGCGGGGGGGACCCAGTACTTC.

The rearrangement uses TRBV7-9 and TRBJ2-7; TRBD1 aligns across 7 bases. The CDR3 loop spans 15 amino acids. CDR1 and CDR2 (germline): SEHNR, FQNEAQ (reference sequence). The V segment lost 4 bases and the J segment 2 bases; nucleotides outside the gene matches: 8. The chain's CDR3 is CASSWGTEWTYEQYF. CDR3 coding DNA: TGTGCCAGCAGCTGGGGGACAGAGTGGACCTACGAGCAGTACTTC.

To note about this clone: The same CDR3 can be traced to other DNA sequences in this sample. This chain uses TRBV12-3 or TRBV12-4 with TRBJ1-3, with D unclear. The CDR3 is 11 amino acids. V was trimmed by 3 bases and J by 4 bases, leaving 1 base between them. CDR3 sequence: CASSFGNTIYF. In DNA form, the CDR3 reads TGTGCCAGCAGTTTCGGAAACACCATATATTTT.